Included here is one TCR beta chain sequence, with context. These data are taken from a study of blood T cell repertoires in COVID-19. In the study overall: The origin of the acute and convalescent COVID-19 samples was the United States, Italy and Spain.

The participants were between roughly 18 and 100 years old and came from about two dozen US areas. V was pared by 6 bases and J by 2 bases, with 5 bases of the junction left unmatched. Germline V gene sequence: CDR1 SGDLS, CDR2 YYNGEE. The CDR3 has 16 amino acids. In the original workflow: From reference gene primer amplification, estimates of nucleated cell counts were derived. Clones were read by immunoSEQ multiplex PCR, and TCRdb kept only the in-frame ones, dropping some. The DNA was the basis for D and trimming; V, J and clone size are from that table. The profile covers about 160,000 clones, with around four fifths appearing a single time and 3.6% taken by the ten largest.

This clonotype originated in a woman in her 50s in a cohort exposed to, infected with or recovered from COVID-19 (not recorded which). The sample consisted of PBMCs or T cells enriched from blood (not recorded which). The chain has TRBV9 and TRBJ2-3; TRBD2 aligns across 14 bases. CDR3 protein: CASTPGLAGVTDTQYF. In DNA, the CDR3 is TGTGCCAGCACCCCGGGACTAGCGGGGGTCACAGATACGCAGTATTTT.